The 3 T cell receptor beta chains presented below share a single source sample, sequenced in a study of T cell responses to AZD1222 COVID-19 vaccine. Sequencing was performed with immunoSEQ multiplex PCR; in TCRdb, only in-frame clones are kept and a portion is missing. The sample consists of about 150,000 clones, more than 75% of them appearing once. Sequenced here: peripheral blood, sampled on day 0 of AZD1222 vaccination. The receptors come from an adult in good health.

This clone turned up a few times. The chain joins TRBV30 to TRBJ1-2; D may be TRBD1 (5 bases). This CDR3 is built from 15 residues. Germline values: CDR1 GTSNPN, CDR2 SVGIG (reference sequence). Trimming cost V 5 bases and J 4 bases, with 20 bases left between them. CDR3 in amino acids: CAWVNPGRVLYGYTF. CDR3 sequence (DNA): TGTGCCTGGGTTAATCCAGGGAGGGTCCTCTATGGCTACACCTTC.

This clone was seen only a few times. This sequence joins TRBV11-2 and TRBJ1-5; D is ambiguous. V lost 0 bases, J lost 6 bases, and 12 bases lay in between. The CDR3 consists of 15 residues. CDR1 SGHAT and CDR2 FQNNGV come from the germline V gene. CDR3 protein: CASSLDTSPGQPQHF. The CDR3 DNA sequence: TGTGCCAGCAGCTTAGATACCAGTCCAGGTCAGCCCCAGCATTTT.

In its sample, this clone was seen once. The chain employs TRBV30 and TRBJ1-2; D is uncertain. CDR3 length: 11 amino acids. From germline, CDR1 is GTSNPN and CDR2 SVGIG (reference sequence). V was pared by 8 bases and J by 8 bases, with 15 bases between. The CDR3 nucleotides are TGTGCCAGTGACCATTTGATCGGCTACACCTTC. Translation gives CASDHLIGYTF.